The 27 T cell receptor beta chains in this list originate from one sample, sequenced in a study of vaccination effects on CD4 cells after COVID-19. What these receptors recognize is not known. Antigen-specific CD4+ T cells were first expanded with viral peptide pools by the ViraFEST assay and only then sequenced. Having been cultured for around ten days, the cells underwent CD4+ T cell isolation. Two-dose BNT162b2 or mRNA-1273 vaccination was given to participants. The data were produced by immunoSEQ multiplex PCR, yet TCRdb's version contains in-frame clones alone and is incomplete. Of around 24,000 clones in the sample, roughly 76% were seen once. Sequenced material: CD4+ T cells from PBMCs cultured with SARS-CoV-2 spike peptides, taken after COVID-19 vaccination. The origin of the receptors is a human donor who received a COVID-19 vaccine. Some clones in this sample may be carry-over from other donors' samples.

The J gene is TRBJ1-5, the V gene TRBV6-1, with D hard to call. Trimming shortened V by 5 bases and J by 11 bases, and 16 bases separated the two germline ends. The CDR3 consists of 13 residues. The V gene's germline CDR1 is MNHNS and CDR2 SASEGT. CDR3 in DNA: TGTGCCAGCAGTTATACGGAACCAAGGGCCCAGCATTTT. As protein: CASSYTEPRAQHF.

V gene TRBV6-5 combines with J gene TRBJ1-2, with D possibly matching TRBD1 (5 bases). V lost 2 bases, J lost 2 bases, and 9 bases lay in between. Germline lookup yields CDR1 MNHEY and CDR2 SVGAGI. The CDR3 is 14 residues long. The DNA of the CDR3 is TGTGCCAGCAGTTACACCGACAGAAACTATGGCTACACCTTC. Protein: CASSYTDRNYGYTF.

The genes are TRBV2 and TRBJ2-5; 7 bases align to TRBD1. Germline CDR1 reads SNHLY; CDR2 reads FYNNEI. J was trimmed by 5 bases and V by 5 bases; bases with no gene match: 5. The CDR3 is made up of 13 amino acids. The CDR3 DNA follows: TGTGCCAGCAGTCGGGACAGAGGGGAGACCCAGTACTTC. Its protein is CASSRDRGETQYF. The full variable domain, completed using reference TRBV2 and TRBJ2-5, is EPEVTQTPSHQVTQMGQEVILRCVPISNHLYFYWYRQILGQKVEFLVSFYNNEISEKSEIFDDQFSVERPDGSNFTLKIRSTKLEDSAMYFCASSRDRGETQYFGPGTRLLVL.

The CDR3: CASSLGTGYEQYV. The DNA of the CDR3 is TGTGCCAGCAGCTTAGGGACAGGTTACGAGCAGTACGTC. The rearrangement joins TRBV7-8 to TRBJ2-7, with 7 positions matching TRBD1. The CDR3 consists of 13 residues. CDR1 and CDR2 from the germline V gene are SGHVS and FQNEAQ. V trimming: 1 base; J trimming: 4 bases; junction bases outside the gene matches: 1.

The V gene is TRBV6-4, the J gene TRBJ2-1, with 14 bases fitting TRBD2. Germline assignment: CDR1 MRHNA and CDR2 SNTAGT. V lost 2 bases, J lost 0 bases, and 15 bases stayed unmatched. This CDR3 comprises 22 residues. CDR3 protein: CASSDTDTGTSGGLSSYNEQFF. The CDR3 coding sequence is TGTGCCAGCAGTGACACGGACACCGGGACTAGCGGGGGACTTAGCTCCTACAATGAGCAGTTCTTC.

The CDR3 is CATSDYSLTDTQYF. CDR3 DNA sequence: TGTGCCACCAGTGATTACAGTTTGACAGATACGCAGTATTTT. The chain carries TRBV24-1 and TRBJ2-3; D gene uncertain. The CDR3 has 14 amino acids. V gave up 2 bases and J gave up 3 bases, with 8 bases separating them. Germline CDR1 and CDR2: KGHDR and SFDVKD.

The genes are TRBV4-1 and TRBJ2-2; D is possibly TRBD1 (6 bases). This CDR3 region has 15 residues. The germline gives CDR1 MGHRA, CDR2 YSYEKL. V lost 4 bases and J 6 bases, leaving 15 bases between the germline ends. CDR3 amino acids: CASSPQTGRAGELFF. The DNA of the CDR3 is TGCGCCAGCAGCCCCCAGACAGGAAGAGCCGGGGAGCTGTTTTTT.

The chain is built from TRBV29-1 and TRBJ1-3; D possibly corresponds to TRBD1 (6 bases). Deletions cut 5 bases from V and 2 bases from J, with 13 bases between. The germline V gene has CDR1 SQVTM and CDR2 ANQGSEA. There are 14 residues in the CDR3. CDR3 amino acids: CSVYKQGPGNTIYF. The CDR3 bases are TGCAGCGTTTACAAACAGGGTCCTGGAAACACCATATATTTT.

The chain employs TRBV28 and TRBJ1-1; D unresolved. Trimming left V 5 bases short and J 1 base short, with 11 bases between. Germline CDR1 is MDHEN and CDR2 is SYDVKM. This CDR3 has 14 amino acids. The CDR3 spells CASSIRWKNTEAFF. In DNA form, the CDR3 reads TGTGCCAGCAGTATCCGCTGGAAGAACACTGAAGCTTTCTTT. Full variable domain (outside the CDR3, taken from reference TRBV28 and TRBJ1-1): DVKVTQSSRYLVKRTGEKVFLECVQDMDHENMFWYRQDPGLGLRLIYFSYDVKMKEKGDIPEGYSVSREKKERFSLILESASTNQTSMYLCASSIRWKNTEAFFGQGTRLTVV.

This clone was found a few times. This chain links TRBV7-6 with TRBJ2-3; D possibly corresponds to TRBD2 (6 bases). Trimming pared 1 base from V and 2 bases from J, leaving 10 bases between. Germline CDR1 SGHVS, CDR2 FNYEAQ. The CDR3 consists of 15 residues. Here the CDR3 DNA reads TGTGCCAGCAGCTTAGACGGGGGTTCCACAGATACGCAGTATTTT. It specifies CASSLDGGSTDTQYF.

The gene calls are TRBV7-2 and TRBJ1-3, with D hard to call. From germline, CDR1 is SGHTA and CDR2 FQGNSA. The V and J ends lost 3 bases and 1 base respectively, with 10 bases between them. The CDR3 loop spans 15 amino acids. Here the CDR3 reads CASSLGPASGNTIYF. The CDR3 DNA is TGTGCCAGCAGCTTGGGTCCGGCATCTGGAAACACCATATATTTT.

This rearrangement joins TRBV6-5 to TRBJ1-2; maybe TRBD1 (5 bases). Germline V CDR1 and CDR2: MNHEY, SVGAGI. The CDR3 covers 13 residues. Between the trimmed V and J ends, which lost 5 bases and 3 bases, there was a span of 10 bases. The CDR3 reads CASSPLGDYGYTF. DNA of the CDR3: TGTGCCAGCAGTCCCCTGGGGGACTATGGCTACACCTTC.

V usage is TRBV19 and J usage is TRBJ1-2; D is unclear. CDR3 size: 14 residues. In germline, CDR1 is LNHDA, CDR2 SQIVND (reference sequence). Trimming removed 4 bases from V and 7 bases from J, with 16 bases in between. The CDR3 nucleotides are TGTGCCAGTAGTACCCCGACGAAGCGACGTGGCTACACCTTC. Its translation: CASSTPTKRRGYTF.

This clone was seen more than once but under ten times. The CDR3, as DNA: TGCGCCAGCAGCCAAGATACAGCCGCTGTTCAGCCCCAGCATTTT. This sequence encodes CASSQDTAAVQPQHF. This sequence joins TRBV4-1 and TRBJ1-5, with no clear D. Per germline, CDR1 MGHRA and CDR2 YSYEKL. Between the trimmed V and J ends, which lost 0 bases and 6 bases, there was a span of 12 bases. The CDR3 runs 15 residues.

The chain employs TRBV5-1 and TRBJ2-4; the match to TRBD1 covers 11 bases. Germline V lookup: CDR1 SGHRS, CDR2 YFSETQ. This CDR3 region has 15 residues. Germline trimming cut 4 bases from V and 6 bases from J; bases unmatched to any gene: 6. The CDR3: CASSGGQGDGNIQYF. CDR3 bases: TGCGCCAGCAGCGGGGGACAGGGGGATGGAAACATTCAGTACTTC.

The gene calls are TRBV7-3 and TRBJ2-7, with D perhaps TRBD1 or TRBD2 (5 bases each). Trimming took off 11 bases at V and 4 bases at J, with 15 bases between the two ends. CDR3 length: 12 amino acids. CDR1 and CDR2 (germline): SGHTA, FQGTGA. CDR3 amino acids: CAWAGRIYEQYV. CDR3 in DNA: TGTGCCTGGGCAGGGAGAATTTACGAGCAGTACGTC.

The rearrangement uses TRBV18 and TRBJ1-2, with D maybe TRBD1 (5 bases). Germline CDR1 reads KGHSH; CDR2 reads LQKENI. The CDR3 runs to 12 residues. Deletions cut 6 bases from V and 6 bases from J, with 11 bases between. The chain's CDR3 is CASSPRGDGYTF. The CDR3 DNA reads TGTGCCAGCTCGCCCCGGGGGGATGGCTACACCTTC.

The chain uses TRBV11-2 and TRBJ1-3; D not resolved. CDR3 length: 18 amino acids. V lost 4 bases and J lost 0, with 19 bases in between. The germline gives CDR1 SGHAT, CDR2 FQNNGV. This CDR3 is CASSYLSGPSDSGNTIYF. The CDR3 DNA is TGTGCCAGCAGCTACCTCTCTGGACCATCCGACTCTGGAAACACCATATATTTT.

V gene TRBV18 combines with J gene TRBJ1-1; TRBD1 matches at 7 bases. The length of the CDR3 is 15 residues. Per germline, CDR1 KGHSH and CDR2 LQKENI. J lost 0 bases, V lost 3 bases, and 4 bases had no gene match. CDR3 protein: CASSPNRGMNTEAFF. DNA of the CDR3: TGTGCCAGCTCACCGAACAGGGGCATGAACACTGAAGCTTTCTTT. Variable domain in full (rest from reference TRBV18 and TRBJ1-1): NAGVMQNPRHLVRRRGQEARLRCSPMKGHSHVYWYRQLPEEGLKFMVYLQKENIIDESGMPKERFSAEFPKEGPSILRIQQVVRGDSAAYFCASSPNRGMNTEAFFGQGTRLTVV.

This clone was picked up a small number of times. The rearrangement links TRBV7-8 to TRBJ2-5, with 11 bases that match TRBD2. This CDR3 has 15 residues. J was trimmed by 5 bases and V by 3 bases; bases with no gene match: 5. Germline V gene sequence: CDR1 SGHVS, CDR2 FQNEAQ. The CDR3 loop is CASSFGTSGLETQYF. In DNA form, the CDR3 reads TGTGCCAGCAGCTTTGGGACTAGCGGCTTGGAGACCCAGTACTTC.

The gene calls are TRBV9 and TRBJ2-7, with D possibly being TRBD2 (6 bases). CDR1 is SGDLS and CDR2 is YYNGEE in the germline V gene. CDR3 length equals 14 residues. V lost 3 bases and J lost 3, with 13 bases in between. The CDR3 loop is CASSGPGGDYEQYV. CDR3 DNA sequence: TGTGCCAGCAGCGGACCCGGGGGAGACTACGAGCAGTACGTC.

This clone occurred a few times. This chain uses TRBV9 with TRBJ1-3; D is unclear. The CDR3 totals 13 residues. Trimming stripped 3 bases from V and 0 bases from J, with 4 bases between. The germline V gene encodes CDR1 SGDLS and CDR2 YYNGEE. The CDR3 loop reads CASSGNSGNTIYF. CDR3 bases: TGTGCCAGCAGCGGCAACTCTGGAAACACCATATATTTT.

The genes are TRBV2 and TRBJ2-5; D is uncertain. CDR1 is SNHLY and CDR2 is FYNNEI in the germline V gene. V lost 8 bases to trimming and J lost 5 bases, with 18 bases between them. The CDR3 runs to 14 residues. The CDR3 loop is CASRSALAQETQYF. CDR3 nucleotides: TGTGCCAGCCGTTCGGCGTTGGCCCAGGAGACCCAGTACTTC. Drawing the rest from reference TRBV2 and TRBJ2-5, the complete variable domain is EPEVTQTPSHQVTQMGQEVILRCVPISNHLYFYWYRQILGQKVEFLVSFYNNEISEKSEIFDDQFSVERPDGSNFTLKIRSTKLEDSAMYFCASRSALAQETQYFGPGTRLLVL.

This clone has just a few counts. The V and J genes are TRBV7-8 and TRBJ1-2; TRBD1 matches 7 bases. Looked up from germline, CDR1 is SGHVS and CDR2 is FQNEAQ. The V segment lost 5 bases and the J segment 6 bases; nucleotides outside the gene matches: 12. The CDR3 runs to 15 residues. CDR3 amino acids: CASSQTGTDVHGYTF. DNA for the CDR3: TGTGCCAGCAGCCAAACCGGGACAGATGTTCATGGCTACACCTTC.

CDR3 loop: CASVAGFSSYNEQFF. The CDR3 nucleotides read TGTGCCAGCGTGGCGGGGTTCAGCTCCTACAATGAGCAGTTCTTC. The chain links TRBV7-9 to TRBJ2-1; D possibly corresponds to TRBD2 (6 bases). Trimming cost V 8 bases and J 0 bases, with 14 bases left between them. This CDR3 is built from 15 residues. From germline, CDR1 is SEHNR and CDR2 FQNEAQ (reference sequence).

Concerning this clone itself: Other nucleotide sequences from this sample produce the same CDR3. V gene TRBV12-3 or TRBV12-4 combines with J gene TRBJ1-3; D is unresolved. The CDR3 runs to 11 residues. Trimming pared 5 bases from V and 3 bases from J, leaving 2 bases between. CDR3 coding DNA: TGTGCCAGCAGTAGTGGAAACACCATATATTTT. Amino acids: CASSSGNTIYF.

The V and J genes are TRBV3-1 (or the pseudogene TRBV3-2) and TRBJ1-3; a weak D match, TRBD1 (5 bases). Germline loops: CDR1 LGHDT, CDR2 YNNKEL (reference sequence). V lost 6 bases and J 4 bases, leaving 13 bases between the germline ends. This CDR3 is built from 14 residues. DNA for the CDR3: TGTGCCAGCAGAGGGGCCCGAGGGGGAAACACCATATATTTT. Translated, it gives CASRGARGGNTIYF.